These 30 T cell receptor beta chains were sequenced from one sample in a study of control samples from healthy donors and cancer patients. The data were produced by immunoSEQ multiplex PCR, yet TCRdb's version contains in-frame clones alone and is incomplete. Of around 80,000 clones listed, over 75% were seen once; the top ten hold around 5.4%. The sample consisted of blood. Receptors originate from a woman between 45 and 60 years old in good health.

This chain joins TRBV4-1 and TRBJ2-1, with 10 nucleotides matching TRBD1. Trimming took 5 bases from V and 8 from J; bases not matched to a gene: 15. This CDR3 spans 17 amino acids. Germline values: CDR1 MGHRA, CDR2 YSYEKL. The CDR3 region has the DNA TGCGCCAGCAGCGCTCTGACCTCGGACAGGGGGATCGATGAGCAGTTCTTC. It encodes CASSALTSDRGIDEQFF.

The chain links TRBV20-1 to TRBJ1-1, with D unresolved. The CDR3 runs 13 residues. Deletions cut 3 bases from V and 1 base from J, with 9 bases between. CDR1 and CDR2 from the germline V gene are DFQATT and SNEGSKA (reference sequence). CDR3 protein: CSASMRANTEAFF. In nucleotides, the CDR3 is TGCAGTGCTAGTATGCGGGCGAACACTGAAGCTTTCTTT.

This clone was seen a handful of times. The chain has TRBV6-1 and TRBJ2-7, with a tentative D call TRBD2 (6 bases). With 0 bases removed from V and 3 bases from J, the gap between germline ends came to 15 bases. This CDR3 has 16 residues. The V gene's germline CDR1 is MNHNS and CDR2 SASEGT. The CDR3 sequence is CASSEASTGGFYEQYF. Here the CDR3 DNA reads TGTGCCAGCAGTGAAGCTTCTACCGGGGGTTTCTACGAGCAGTACTTC.

The CDR3 DNA follows: TGTGCCAGCGGAATACTAGCGGGGGATAACAATGAGCAGTTCTTC. Its protein product is CASGILAGDNNEQFF. The chain employs TRBV6-5 and TRBJ2-1, with 11 bases matching TRBD2. With 8 bases clipped from V and 5 bases from J, the junction kept 8 bases outside the gene matches. The CDR3 runs to 15 residues. Looked up from germline, CDR1 is MNHEY and CDR2 is SVGAGI.

The chain joins TRBV6-2 or TRBV6-3 to TRBJ1-5; D not resolved. Germline V gene sequence: CDR1 MNHEY, CDR2 SVGEGT. V was cut by 6 bases and J by 11 bases, with 11 bases left in between. This CDR3 has 11 amino acids. CDR3 nucleotide sequence: TGTGCCAGCAGCAAACCAGGAACCCAGCATTTT. It codes for CASSKPGTQHF.

The chain carries TRBV10-3 and TRBJ2-2; a possible D gene is TRBD2 (5 bases). This CDR3 comprises 13 residues. With 6 bases removed from V and 4 bases from J, the gap between germline ends came to 9 bases. CDR1 is ENHRY and CDR2 is SYGVKD in the germline V gene. CDR3 DNA sequence: TGTGCCATCAGCGGAGGTACCACCGGGGAGCTGTTTTTT. This encodes CAISGGTTGELFF.

This CDR3 is CASSLTGQGSYEQYF. The CDR3 region has the DNA TGTGCCAGCAGCCTGACGGGACAGGGGTCCTACGAGCAGTACTTC. V and J are TRBV3-1 (or the pseudogene TRBV3-2) and TRBJ2-7, with 10 bases lining up with TRBD1. The CDR3 loop spans 15 amino acids. Germline V gene lookup returns CDR1 LGHDT and CDR2 YNNKEL (reference sequence). V was clipped by 4 bases and J by 1 base; unmatched bases: 4.

J is TRBJ2-5 and V is TRBV5-1; tentative D call: TRBD1 (5 bases). The CDR3 contains 14 residues. Germline CDR1 is SGHRS and CDR2 is YFSETQ. Trimming left V 5 bases short and J 1 base short, with 12 bases between. The CDR3 loop reads CASSSTGSQETQYF. CDR3 DNA: TGCGCCAGCAGTTCAACAGGCTCCCAAGAGACCCAGTACTTC.

V is TRBV19 and J is TRBJ1-2; possible D gene TRBD1, 5 bases. CDR3 size: 12 residues. CDR1 is LNHDA and CDR2 is SQIVND in the germline V gene (reference sequence). The V gene lost 7 bases and the J gene lost 6 bases, with 12 bases spanning the gap. CDR3 amino acids: CASTPAGHGYTF. The CDR3 nucleotides are TGTGCCAGTACTCCGGCAGGGCATGGCTACACCTTC. The variable domain in full, with the rest retrieved from reference TRBV19 and TRBJ1-2, is DGGITQSPKYLFRKEGQNVTLSCEQNLNHDAMYWYRQDPGQGLRLIYYSQIVNDFQKGDIAEGYSVSREKKESFPLTVTSAQKNPTAFYLCASTPAGHGYTFGSGTRLTVV.

V usage is TRBV6-1 and J usage is TRBJ2-7; no clear D. This CDR3 is 13 amino acids long. With 1 base removed from V and 0 bases from J, the gap between germline ends came to 4 bases. Germline CDR1 is MNHNS and CDR2 is SASEGT. DNA for the CDR3: TGTGCCAGCAGTGAAGGATCCTCCTACGAGCAGTACTTC. This gives the protein CASSEGSSYEQYF.

The chain joins TRBV5-5 to TRBJ1-1, with TRBD1 identical over 7 bases. The V gene's germline CDR1 is SGHKS and CDR2 YYEKEE (reference sequence). The CDR3 covers 14 residues. The ends lost 6 bases at V and 5 bases at J; junction bases unmatched: 10. This CDR3 is CASTRRQGGTEAFF. DNA for the CDR3: TGTGCCAGCACCAGAAGACAGGGAGGGACTGAAGCTTTCTTT.

The CDR3 spells CASSYEPTGNPYEQYF. CDR3 DNA sequence: TGCGCCAGCAGCTATGAGCCGACAGGGAACCCCTACGAGCAGTACTTC. J is TRBJ2-7 and V is TRBV5-1; 7 bases fit TRBD1. The V segment lost 3 bases and the J segment 2 bases; nucleotides outside the gene matches: 11. The CDR3 sequence is 16 residues long. Per germline, CDR1 SGHRS and CDR2 YFSETQ.

The chain joins TRBV12-5 to TRBJ1-4, with D possibly matching TRBD1 (6 bases). Looked up from germline, CDR1 is LGHNT and CDR2 is FRNRAP. The V end lost 4 bases, the J end lost 0 bases, and 12 bases lay between the germline ends. CDR3 size: 16 residues. The CDR3 sequence: CASGSVYRATNEKLFF. The CDR3 nucleotides read TGTGCTAGTGGTTCCGTCTACAGGGCAACTAATGAAAAACTGTTTTTT.

V usage is TRBV19 and J usage is TRBJ2-1, with TRBD1 matching over 7 bases. Germline values: CDR1 LNHDA, CDR2 SQIVND (reference sequence). The CDR3 is made up of 13 amino acids. V shed 6 bases and J 8 bases; nucleotides not matched to a gene: 7. The CDR3 loop reads CASSPTGKDEQFF. DNA for the CDR3: TGTGCCAGTAGCCCGACAGGGAAGGATGAGCAGTTCTTC.

The CDR3 is CASSPGGGVSYEQYF. For the CDR3, the DNA is TGTGCCAGCTCACCGGGGGGCGGGGTCTCCTACGAGCAGTACTTC. The chain is built from TRBV18 and TRBJ2-7, with D perhaps TRBD1 or TRBD2 (6 bases each). The CDR3 sequence is 15 residues long. V was shortened by 3 bases and J by 0 bases, with 12 bases between the two germline ends. Germline loops: CDR1 KGHSH, CDR2 LQKENI.

The rearrangement links TRBV3-1 (or the pseudogene TRBV3-2) to TRBJ1-3; no reliable D call. Trimming removed 6 bases from V and 1 base from J, with 16 bases in between. Per the germline V gene, CDR1 is LGHDT and CDR2 is YNNKEL (reference sequence). The CDR3 covers 16 residues. In DNA form, the CDR3 reads TGTGCCAGCAGAGGAGTAGGTTATCTATCTGGAAACACCATATATTTT. Its protein product is CASRGVGYLSGNTIYF.

This clone was found once. This sequence joins TRBV18 and TRBJ1-2; TRBD1 matches 9 bases. Trimming took 2 bases from V and 10 from J; bases not matched to a gene: 8. The CDR3 spans 14 residues. The germline gives CDR1 KGHSH, CDR2 LQKENI. CDR3 residues: CASSPNRDRVFYTF. Written as DNA, the CDR3 is TGTGCCAGCTCACCAAACCGGGACAGGGTGTTCTACACCTTC.

The V and J genes are TRBV2 and TRBJ1-6, with TRBD1 matching over 9 bases. The CDR3 extends over 16 amino acids. Germline V gives CDR1 SNHLY, CDR2 FYNNEI. V gave up 5 bases and J gave up 13 bases; unmatched junction bases: 15. DNA of the CDR3: TGTGCCAGCAGTCCCCAGCTGACAGGGGGAAAATCTCCCCTCCACTTT. It translates to CASSPQLTGGKSPLHF.

This rearrangement joins TRBV5-4 to TRBJ1-2; 12 nucleotides agree with TRBD1. The CDR3 loop spans 18 amino acids. Trimming removed 5 bases from V and 5 bases from J; junction bases left unmatched: 16. Per the germline V gene, CDR1 is SGHNT and CDR2 is YYREEE (reference sequence). The CDR3 reads CASRQRGTGGPLRYGYTF. In DNA, the CDR3 is TGTGCCAGCAGGCAGAGAGGGACAGGGGGCCCCTTGCGGTATGGCTACACCTTC.

CDR3 amino acids: CASSPDRGRRDTQYF. Written as DNA, the CDR3 is TGTGCCAGCAGCCCCGACAGGGGGCGCAGAGATACGCAGTATTTT. This sequence joins TRBV5-4 and TRBJ2-3; 10 nucleotides agree with TRBD1. V lost 4 bases and J lost 5; bases outside the gene matches: 7. Germline-derived CDR1 and CDR2 are SGHNT and YYREEE (reference sequence). CDR3 size: 15 residues.

This clone was recorded only once. The chain combines TRBV20-1 with TRBJ1-5, with 8 bases lining up with TRBD1. In germline, CDR1 is DFQATT, CDR2 SNEGSKA (reference sequence). With 4 bases clipped from V and 6 bases from J, the junction kept 8 bases outside the gene matches. The CDR3 extends over 14 amino acids. CDR3 in amino acids: CSATDRGGSQPQHF. CDR3 sequence (DNA): TGCAGTGCTACTGACAGGGGAGGAAGTCAGCCCCAGCATTTT.

The chain recombines TRBV5-4 with TRBJ1-1; no reliable D call. The CDR3 totals 14 residues. CDR1 and CDR2 (germline): SGHNT, YYREEE (reference sequence). V was clipped by 0 bases and J by 1 base, with 7 bases between them. CDR3 region: CASSLVGRNTEAFF. CDR3 nucleotide sequence: TGTGCCAGCAGCTTGGTGGGGAGGAACACTGAAGCTTTCTTT.

V usage is TRBV5-1 and J usage is TRBJ2-7; 10 bases line up with TRBD1. The CDR3 is made up of 15 amino acids. Germline CDR1 and CDR2: SGHRS and YFSETQ. With V trimmed by 4 bases and J by 6 bases, 10 bases remained unmatched. This CDR3 is CASSPDGQGDREQYF. The CDR3 region has the DNA TGCGCCAGCAGCCCAGATGGACAGGGGGATCGCGAGCAGTACTTC.

V is TRBV4-1 and J is TRBJ1-1; possibly TRBD1 for D (5 bases). The germline V and J ends were trimmed by 6 bases and 0 bases, with 11 bases remaining between them. CDR1 is MGHRA and CDR2 is YSYEKL in the germline V gene. The length of the CDR3 is 14 residues. The CDR3 DNA is TGCGCCAGCAGGCCGGGACGGGTGAACACTGAAGCTTTCTTT. Protein product: CASRPGRVNTEAFF.

The genes are TRBV24-1 and TRBJ2-1; 7 positions agree with TRBD1. Trimming cost V 2 bases and J 7 bases; bases outside gene matches: 7. This CDR3 is built from 15 residues. CDR1 and CDR2 from the germline V gene are KGHDR and SFDVKD. CDR3 nucleotide sequence: TGTGCCACCAGTGATTCCGGGACAGTATCAAATGAGCAGTTCTTC. Translated: CATSDSGTVSNEQFF.

Notes on this clone: The sample carries other DNA sequences with the same CDR3. J is TRBJ2-2 and V is TRBV4-1; no definite D call. The V gene's germline CDR1 is MGHRA and CDR2 YSYEKL. The V end lost 0 bases, the J end lost 6 bases, and 5 bases lay between the germline ends. The CDR3 extends over 13 amino acids. CDR3: CASSQDLAGELFF. Here the CDR3 DNA reads TGCGCCAGCAGCCAAGATCTGGCCGGGGAGCTGTTTTTT.

The chain employs TRBV9 and TRBJ2-3, with 11 bases fitting TRBD1. The germline CDR1 and CDR2 sequences are SGDLS and YYNGEE. The CDR3 loop spans 15 amino acids. V lost 7 bases, J lost 4 bases, and 8 bases stayed unmatched. The CDR3 sequence is CASGPRDRGADTQYF. The CDR3 coding sequence is TGTGCCAGCGGCCCCCGGGACAGGGGGGCAGATACGCAGTATTTT.

The chain joins TRBV2 to TRBJ1-2; 11 nucleotides match TRBD1. This CDR3 is built from 14 residues. V shed 4 bases, J shed 8 bases, and the junction held 6 bases outside the gene matches. Germline V lookup: CDR1 SNHLY, CDR2 FYNNEI. Written as DNA, the CDR3 is TGTGCCAGCAGTGGGACAGGGGGCGGAGGGGGCTACACCTTC. Translation gives CASSGTGGGGGYTF.

This sequence joins TRBV5-4 and TRBJ1-1; D is unresolved. Trimming pared 0 bases from V and 4 bases from J, leaving 7 bases between. Germline V lookup: CDR1 SGHNT, CDR2 YYREEE (reference sequence). CDR3 length equals 13 residues. The CDR3: CASSLEGGTEAFF. CDR3 in DNA: TGTGCCAGCAGCTTGGAGGGAGGCACTGAAGCTTTCTTT.

This clone was seen once. The sample contains more than one DNA sequence encoding this CDR3. The V and J genes are TRBV9 and TRBJ2-2, with no clear D. Trimming took off 0 bases at V and 5 bases at J, with 5 bases between the two ends. The germline gives CDR1 SGDLS, CDR2 YYNGEE. This CDR3 has 13 residues. As DNA, the CDR3 is TGTGCCAGCAGCGTAGATCTTACCGGGGAGCTGTTTTTT. This encodes CASSVDLTGELFF.